The 14 T cell receptor beta chains below all came from one sample that was sequenced in a study of identical twins (dated by TCRdb to about 2016). The library was built by means of 5' RACE. Sequenced on an Illumina HiSeq 2000. Through fastp at Q25 and MiXCR, TCRdb rebuilt clones from the public reads, retaining in-frame beta chains. All rows with the same CDR3 protein become a single entry with the most common DNA and genes. The sample has 650,000 to 800,000 distinct CDR3 sequences on record, around 8.3% of them singletons. The top ten clones comprise 0.8% to 1% of the sample. The data were also submitted as part of a second study, on yellow fever vaccine responses in identical twins.

The sequencing sample was made of PBMCs. Every receptor here comes from a woman between 18 and 29 years old in good health.

The CDR3 region has the DNA TGTGCCACTCAAGACGCGGTGCCGGGCCACTACGAGCAGTACTTC. The encoded protein is CATQDAVPGHYEQYF. The chain combines TRBV2 with TRBJ2-7, with unresolved D. CDR3 length: 15 residues. Germline V gene sequence: CDR1 SNHLY, CDR2 FYNNEI. V was cut by 10 bases and J by 3 bases, with 22 bases left in between.

This clonotype is a singleton in its sample. The V call is TRBV30, the J call TRBJ1-1; no firm D call. The CDR3 consists of 13 residues. The V gene lost 1 base and the J gene lost 1 base, with 7 bases spanning the gap. Per the germline V gene, CDR1 is GTSNPN and CDR2 is SVGIG (reference sequence). CDR3 bases: TGTGCCTGGAGTGCGAGTCGGAACACTGAAGCTTTCTTT. This gives the protein CAWSASRNTEAFF.

A few counts support this clonotype. The V and J genes are TRBV5-1 and TRBJ2-2; 7 bases line up with TRBD2. Per germline, CDR1 SGHRS and CDR2 YFSETQ. The CDR3 length is 16 residues. Unmatched junction bases numbered 6, after V lost 0 bases and J lost 4 bases. The CDR3 sequence: CASSLGGSSGTGELFF. The CDR3, as DNA: TGCGCCAGCAGCTTGGGCGGGAGTTCCGGCACCGGGGAGCTGTTTTTT.

This clonotype was recorded a few times. The chain links TRBV10-3 to TRBJ2-6, with 9 bases lining up with TRBD1. The CDR3 contains 19 residues. With 10 bases clipped from V and 1 base from J, the junction kept 17 bases outside the gene matches. Germline CDR1 reads ENHRY; CDR2 reads SYGVKD. This CDR3 is CATCYRGPLGLSGANVLTF. The CDR3 nucleotides read TGTGCCACCTGCTACAGGGGGCCTTTGGGCCTGTCTGGGGCCAACGTCCTGACTTTC.

V gene TRBV20-1 combines with J gene TRBJ1-6; D is unclear. The germline V gene has CDR1 DFQATT and CDR2 SNEGSKA (reference sequence). V lost 1 base and J 6 bases, leaving 7 bases between the germline ends. The CDR3 consists of 13 residues. CDR3 sequence (DNA): TGCAGTGCTAGAGGCGTCATTAATTCACCCCTCCACTTT. This gives the protein CSARGVINSPLHF.

This rearrangement joins TRBV6-1 to TRBJ2-3, with TRBD2 matching over 7 bases. Per the germline V gene, CDR1 is MNHNS and CDR2 is SASEGT. After removal of 5 bases from V and 0 bases from J, the junction contained 8 bases not matched to a gene. The CDR3 runs 16 residues. As DNA, the CDR3 is TGTGCCAGCAGTCTCCCCTGGGACTATAGCACAGATACGCAGTATTTT. This codes for CASSLPWDYSTDTQYF.

This clonotype was counted only a few times. The chain carries TRBV3-1 and TRBJ2-1, with 8 bases that match TRBD2. Looked up from germline, CDR1 is LGHDT and CDR2 is YNNKEL (reference sequence). J gave up 13 bases and V 0 bases, and 5 bases lay outside the gene matches. This CDR3 comprises 13 residues. The CDR3 DNA is TGTGCCAGCAGCCAAGATCGGGGGACTAGTCAGTTCTTC. It is translated as CASSQDRGTSQFF.

This clonotype was recorded at least ten times. The chain carries TRBV12-3 or TRBV12-4 and TRBJ2-1; D is undetermined. The V gene lost 6 bases and the J gene lost 5 bases, with 14 bases spanning the gap. The CDR3 contains 14 residues. CDR3: CASRPTKGNNEQFF. The CDR3 nucleotides are TGTGCCAGCAGGCCGACAAAAGGGAACAATGAGCAGTTCTTC.

This chain links TRBV11-1 with TRBJ2-1; D remains ambiguous. CDR3 length: 14 amino acids. The germline V gene encodes CDR1 SGHAT and CDR2 FQDESV (reference sequence). The germline V and J ends were trimmed by 3 bases and 7 bases, with 13 bases remaining between them. For the CDR3, the DNA is TGTGCCAGCAGCTTGGTCGGCGGATTTAATGAGCAGTTCTTC. Its translation: CASSLVGGFNEQFF.

The table lists this clonotype with a few counts. The rearrangement links TRBV20-1 to TRBJ2-1, with D perhaps matching TRBD2 (5 bases). The V end was cut by 7 bases, the J end by 2 bases, with 9 bases between. The V gene's germline CDR1 is DFQATT and CDR2 SNEGSKA (reference sequence). This CDR3 contains 12 residues. The CDR3 loop is CSGGATYNEQFF. CDR3 sequence (DNA): TGCAGTGGGGGAGCCACCTACAATGAGCAGTTCTTC.

In this sample, this clonotype turned up a few times. The chain combines TRBV13 with TRBJ2-2; no firm D call. Germline-derived CDR1 and CDR2 are PRHDT and FYEKMQ (reference sequence). V was clipped by 4 bases and J by 1 base, with 13 bases between them. The CDR3 has 16 amino acids. CDR3 region: CASSSIEVGNTGELFF. In nucleotides, the CDR3 is TGTGCCAGCAGCTCGATAGAAGTAGGGAACACCGGGGAGCTGTTTTTT.

The chain links TRBV10-3 to TRBJ2-6, with D maybe TRBD2 (7 bases). CDR3 length: 18 amino acids. CDR1 and CDR2 from the germline V gene are ENHRY and SYGVKD. V was shortened by 0 bases and J by 2 bases, with 14 bases between the two germline ends. In DNA, the CDR3 is TGTGCCATCAGTGAGTCGCTACAGGGAGGGACTGGGGCCAACGTCCTGACTTTC. Translated, it gives CAISESLQGGTGANVLTF.

This clonotype occurred many times. The rearrangement links TRBV5-1 to TRBJ2-7; 12 nucleotides align to TRBD2. From germline, CDR1 is SGHRS and CDR2 YFSETQ. Trimming at V came to 0 bases and at J to 5 bases, leaving 6 bases not matched to a gene. The CDR3 has 16 residues. The CDR3 sequence: CASSLEWTSGNHEQYF. Written as DNA, the CDR3 is TGCGCCAGCAGCTTGGAATGGACTAGCGGGAACCACGAGCAGTACTTC. Based on the CDR3 plus reference TRBV5-1 and TRBJ2-7, the full variable domain is KAGVTQTPRYLIKTRGQQVTLSCSPISGHRSVSWYQQTPGQGLQFLFEYFSETQRNKGNFPGRFSGRQFSNSRSEMNVSTLELGDSALYLCASSLEWTSGNHEQYFGPGTRLTVT.

In nucleotides, the CDR3 is TGTGCCAGCAGCTTAGGACTAGCGGGGGGGGACTACGAGCAGTACTTC. It translates to CASSLGLAGGDYEQYF. V is TRBV11-2 and J is TRBJ2-7; TRBD2 matches at 14 bases. CDR1 and CDR2 from the germline V gene are SGHAT and FQNNGV. V shed 1 base, J shed 3 bases, and the junction held 2 bases outside the gene matches. There are 16 residues in the CDR3. Supplemented by reference TRBV11-2 and TRBJ2-7, the full variable domain reads EAGVAQSPRYKIIEKRQSVAFWCNPISGHATLYWYQQILGQGPKLLIQFQNNGVVDDSQLPKDRFSAERLKGVDSTLKIQPAKLEDSAVYLCASSLGLAGGDYEQYFGPGTRLTVT.